This is a list of T cell receptor beta chains from one sample in a study of CD8 T cells in Susac syndrome. TCRdb itself ran the immunoSEQ multiplex PCR reads through MiXCR, one entry per CDR3 protein. Among hundreds of thousands of distinct CDR3 sequences listed, around 85% were seen once. The sequencing sample was made of CD8+ T cells from PBMCs. The receptors here all came from a human donor with multiple sclerosis. CDR3s include the opening cysteine and the closing phenylalanine or tryptophan. The D gene is left open where the match is weak. Not every row has a clone size; where given, it reads once, few, many or a size class.

D: -; J: TRBJ1-5; size: few; V: TRBV27; DNA: TGTGCCAGCAGTTTTAAGGATAGCAATCAGCCCCAGCATTTT; CDR3: CASSFKDSNQPQHF
D: TRBD2; J: TRBJ2-2; size: -; V: TRBV12-3/TRBV12-4; DNA: TGTGCCAGCAGCTCTAGCGGGAGCTCATGGAACGGGGAGCTGTTTTTT; CDR3: CASSSSGSSWNGELFF
D: -; J: TRBJ2-7; size: once; V: TRBV27; DNA: TGTGCCAGCAGTTTTGGGGCCGCGACGGGCGAGCAGTACTTC; CDR3: CASSFGAATGEQYF
D: -; J: TRBJ2-1; size: once; V: TRBV15; DNA: TGTGCCACCAGCAGACGGGGGGCTGGGAATGAGCAGTTCTTC; CDR3: CATSRRGAGNEQFF
D: -; J: TRBJ1-1; size: -; V: TRBV10-1; DNA: TGCGCCAGCAGTTTGAGAAACGGTGATGCGACTGAAGCTTTCTTT; CDR3: CASSLRNGDATEAFF
D: -; J: TRBJ2-7; size: -; V: TRBV25-1; DNA: TGTGCCAGCACGGCCAAGTTCCTGGCAGGCCGGTTATCCTACGAGCAGTACTTC; CDR3: CASTAKFLAGRLSYEQYF
D: -; J: TRBJ2-1; size: -; V: TRBV7-9; DNA: TGTGCCACCGCCGAGGTAGGCGAGCAGTTCTTC; CDR3: CATAEVGEQFF
D: TRBD2; J: TRBJ2-5; size: -; V: TRBV6-5; DNA: TGTGCCAACAGGACCGGACTAGTACGGGGGGAGACCCAGTACTTC; CDR3: CANRTGLVRGETQYF
D: TRBD1; J: TRBJ2-7; size: -; V: TRBV20-1; DNA: TGCAGTGCTAGAGATCATGACCCGGACAGGGGGAACTACGAGCAGTACTTC; CDR3: CSARDHDPDRGNYEQYF
D: -; J: TRBJ1-2; size: once; V: TRBV6-1; DNA: TGTGCCAGCAGTGAATATAAGGGACCTAACTATGGCTACACCTTC; CDR3: CASSEYKGPNYGYTF
D: -; J: TRBJ2-1; size: -; V: TRBV27; DNA: TGTGCCAGCAGTTTACCGCAGTTCTTC; CDR3: CASSLPQFF
D: -; J: TRBJ2-1; size: -; V: TRBV6-5; DNA: TGTGCCAGCAGTTACTACGGGGAATACAATGAGCAGTTCTTC; CDR3: CASSYYGEYNEQFF
D: -; J: TRBJ2-2; size: -; V: TRBV20-1; DNA: TGCAGTGCTAGAGTAGGGACCGGGGAGCTGTTTTTT; CDR3: CSARVGTGELFF
D: TRBD2; J: TRBJ2-5; size: once; V: TRBV27; DNA: TGTGCCAGCAGTTTAACTCTAGCGGGGGCGGGAGAGACCCAGTACTTC; CDR3: CASSLTLAGAGETQYF
D: -; J: TRBJ2-5; size: -; V: TRBV30; DNA: TGTGCCTGGAGTGTTAGGGTTCAAGAGACCCAGTACTTC; CDR3: CAWSVRVQETQYF
D: TRBD2; J: TRBJ2-5; size: -; V: TRBV29-1; DNA: TGCAGCGTTGAAGATTTAGACGGACTAGCGGGTATCCAAGAGACCCAGTACTTC; CDR3: CSVEDLDGLAGIQETQYF
D: -; J: TRBJ2-1; size: -; V: TRBV7-9; DNA: TGTGCCAGCAGCCCCCGGGGTGAGCAGTTCTTC; CDR3: CASSPRGEQFF
D: -; J: TRBJ2-7; size: -; V: TRBV3-1; DNA: TGTGCCAGCAGAGGGGACGGTGTCGAGCAGTACTTC; CDR3: CASRGDGVEQYF
D: -; J: TRBJ2-5; size: -; V: TRBV11-2; DNA: TGTGCCAGCAGCTTAAGGTTGTCTGCGCAGGGCTGGGAGACCCAGTACTTC; CDR3: CASSLRLSAQGWETQYF
D: -; J: TRBJ2-2; size: -; V: TRBV5-4; DNA: TGTGCCAGCATCGGTAGGACCGGGGAGCTGTTTTTT; CDR3: CASIGRTGELFF
D: TRBD2; J: TRBJ2-7; size: -; V: TRBV4-1; DNA: TGCGCCAGCAGCCATGGTCTAGCGGAGAGCTCCTACGAGCAGTACTTC; CDR3: CASSHGLAESSYEQYF
D: -; J: TRBJ2-1; size: few; V: TRBV19; DNA: TGTGCCAGTAGTTGGACAGCAAATGAGCAGTTCTTC; CDR3: CASSWTANEQFF
D: -; J: TRBJ2-1; size: -; V: TRBV24-1; DNA: TGTGCCACCAGTGATATTTCACCGAACAATGAGCAGTTCTTC; CDR3: CATSDISPNNEQFF
D: -; J: TRBJ1-5; size: -; V: TRBV27; DNA: TGTGCCAGCAGTTCCAATACGATAGGGCCCCAGCATTTT; CDR3: CASSSNTIGPQHF
D: -; J: TRBJ1-5; size: -; V: TRBV3-1; DNA: TGTGCCAGCAGCCAAGACCCGCAGGTTCATCAGCCCCAGCATTTT; CDR3: CASSQDPQVHQPQHF
D: -; J: TRBJ2-7; size: -; V: TRBV5-1; DNA: TGCGCCAGCAGCGCCGGACGGCAGACCTACGAGCAGTACTTC; CDR3: CASSAGRQTYEQYF
D: -; J: TRBJ2-5; size: -; V: TRBV7-2; DNA: TGTGCCAGCACCTCCACCGGAGGGTGGGAGACCCAGTACTTC; CDR3: CASTSTGGWETQYF
D: -; J: TRBJ2-5; size: -; V: TRBV10-3; DNA: TGTGCCATTGGACAGCAGTACCAAGAGACCCAGTACTTC; CDR3: CAIGQQYQETQYF
D: -; J: TRBJ1-4; size: -; V: TRBV16; DNA: TGTGCCAGCAGCCAATCGAACGTTAATGAAAAACTGTTTTTT; CDR3: CASSQSNVNEKLFF
D: TRBD2; J: TRBJ2-5; size: once; V: TRBV30; DNA: TGTGCCTGGAGCTTCCCTAGCGGGAGGGCCGATTGGTGGACGGAGACCCAGTACTTC; CDR3: CAWSFPSGRADWWTETQYF
D: TRBD2; J: TRBJ2-1; size: -; V: TRBV29-1; DNA: TGCAGCGTTGAAGTACTAGCGGGAGTGCTTTCCTACAATGAGCAGTTCTTC; CDR3: CSVEVLAGVLSYNEQFF
D: TRBD1; J: TRBJ2-3; size: -; V: TRBV7-2; DNA: TGTGCCAGCAGCAAGACAGGGTTGCAGATACTCAGGGTTGCAGATACGCAGTATTTT; CDR3: CASSKTGLQILRVADTQYF
D: -; J: TRBJ2-1; size: once; V: TRBV7-6; DNA: TGTGCCAGCAGCAATCCCGACAGGCCCCCCTACAATGAGCAGTTCTTC; CDR3: CASSNPDRPPYNEQFF
D: TRBD1; J: TRBJ2-7; size: -; V: TRBV4-1; DNA: TGCGCCAGCAGCTCGCAGGGACAGGGAACCTACGAGCAGTACTTC; CDR3: CASSSQGQGTYEQYF
D: -; J: TRBJ1-6; size: -; V: TRBV4-1; DNA: TGCGCCAGCAGCCAAGAGCTAAGGGGCCTAAATTCACCCCTCCACTTT; CDR3: CASSQELRGLNSPLHF
D: -; J: TRBJ2-1; size: -; V: TRBV7-9; DNA: TGTGCCAGCAGCCTTAATGACGTCTCCCCGTGGGAGCAGTTCTTC; CDR3: CASSLNDVSPWEQFF
D: -; J: TRBJ2-7; size: once; V: TRBV10-3; DNA: TGTGCCATCAGCCCAGGGACGGGGGCCTACGAGCAGTACTTC; CDR3: CAISPGTGAYEQYF
D: TRBD1; J: TRBJ1-2; size: -; V: TRBV6-1; DNA: TGTGCCAGCAGTGAACCGACAGGGACAGGTGATAACTATGGCTACACCTTC; CDR3: CASSEPTGTGDNYGYTF
D: -; J: TRBJ1-5; size: -; V: TRBV4-1; DNA: TGCGCCAGCAGCCCTGCTCCAGGGGAGGTAAGCAATCAGCCCCAGCATTTT; CDR3: CASSPAPGEVSNQPQHF
D: -; J: TRBJ2-7; size: few; V: TRBV28; DNA: TGTGCCAGCAGACCAGGGTTCGGCGAGCAGTACTTC; CDR3: CASRPGFGEQYF
D: -; J: TRBJ2-6; size: -; V: TRBV29-1; DNA: TGCAGCGTTGTCAACTCTGGGGCCAACGTCCTGACTTTC; CDR3: CSVVNSGANVLTF
D: TRBD2; J: TRBJ2-5; size: -; V: TRBV6-1; DNA: TGTGCCAGCAGATCCCTCCTAGCGGAATCCGTGGAGACCCAGTACTTC; CDR3: CASRSLLAESVETQYF
D: -; J: TRBJ2-1; size: -; V: TRBV19; DNA: TGTGCCAGTAGTTCCTGGGTCGACAATGAGCAGTTCTTC; CDR3: CASSSWVDNEQFF
D: TRBD1; J: TRBJ1-3; size: -; V: TRBV4-1; DNA: TGCGCCAGCAGCCACATCGACAGGGGGTTTGGAAACACCATATATTTT; CDR3: CASSHIDRGFGNTIYF
D: -; J: TRBJ2-5; size: -; V: TRBV12-3/TRBV12-4; DNA: TGTGCCAGCAGTTTAAGGGGTGCTGGAGAGACCCAGTACTTC; CDR3: CASSLRGAGETQYF
D: -; J: TRBJ2-7; size: -; V: TRBV3-1; DNA: TGTGCCGGCAGCCAAGATTGGGCCAGTTTTTCCGAGCAGTACTTC; CDR3: CAGSQDWASFSEQYF
D: TRBD2; J: TRBJ2-1; size: -; V: TRBV4-1; DNA: TGCGCCAGCAGCCACCCTAAAGCGGGAGAGTACAATGAGCAGTTCTTC; CDR3: CASSHPKAGEYNEQFF